One and the same sample provided the 28 T cell receptor beta chains below, sequenced in a study of CD8 T cells in Susac syndrome. Reverse transcription of roughly 0.45 to 1 ug RNA was carried out with random hexamers. TCRdb re-derived calls from the immunoSEQ multiplex PCR reads in MiXCR, one entry per CDR3 protein. Altogether some 130,000 distinct CDR3 sequences are present, more than 85% being singletons, with the ten largest covering over 0.15%. The sample consisted of CD8+ T cells from PBMCs. These receptors were taken from a human donor with Susac syndrome.

Only a few counts were recorded for this clonotype. In nucleotides, the CDR3 is TGCAGTGCTAGAGATGGGGGACGGTATGGCTACACCTTC. Translating gives CSARDGGRYGYTF. The J gene is TRBJ1-2, the V gene TRBV20-1; possibly TRBD1 for D (5 bases). The CDR3 loop spans 13 amino acids. The V gene's germline CDR1 is DFQATT and CDR2 SNEGSKA (reference sequence). Between the trimmed V and J ends, which lost 0 bases and 5 bases, there was a span of 10 bases.

V usage is TRBV28 and J usage is TRBJ2-1, with TRBD2 matching over 12 bases. The CDR3 is 15 residues long. Looked up from germline, CDR1 is MDHEN and CDR2 is SYDVKM. V was pared by 2 bases and J by 8 bases, with 4 bases of the junction left unmatched. The CDR3 DNA sequence: TGTGCCAGCAGTTTACTAGCGGGAGGGCCAGATGAGCAGTTCTTC. This encodes CASSLLAGGPDEQFF.

The rearrangement joins TRBV3-1 to TRBJ1-2; 7 nucleotides agree with TRBD1. The CDR3 length is 12 residues. The germline gives CDR1 LGHDT, CDR2 YNNKEL (reference sequence). Trimming at V came to 7 bases and at J to 6 bases, leaving 5 bases not matched to a gene. CDR3 in DNA: TGTGCCAGCACCCGCCAGGGGGATGGCTACACCTTC. Translating gives CASTRQGDGYTF.

CDR3 DNA: TGTGCCAGCAGCTTAGGGTCGACGGTATACGGCTACACCTTC. As protein: CASSLGSTVYGYTF. This chain uses TRBV7-9 with TRBJ1-2; D is ambiguous. Trimming pared 1 base from V and 8 bases from J, leaving 14 bases between. Germline CDR1 reads SEHNR; CDR2 reads FQNEAQ (reference sequence). The CDR3 covers 14 residues. Full variable domain (missing parts from reference TRBV7-9 and TRBJ1-2): DTGVSQNPRHKITKRGQNVTFRCDPISEHNRLYWYRQTLGQGPEFLTYFQNEAQLEKSRLLSDRFSAERPKGSFSTLEIQRTEQGDSAMYLCASSLGSTVYGYTFGSGTRLTVV.

This clonotype was detected only once. The chain uses TRBV5-4 and TRBJ1-1, with a weak D call TRBD1 (5 bases). V lost 2 bases and J 7 bases, leaving 15 bases between the germline ends. CDR1 and CDR2 (germline): SGHNT, YYREEE (reference sequence). This CDR3 is built from 14 residues. CDR3 loop: CASSFSGTANEAFF. CDR3 nucleotides: TGTGCCAGCAGCTTCTCCGGGACGGCGAATGAAGCTTTCTTT.

The genes are TRBV2 and TRBJ2-7; D is possibly TRBD2 (6 bases). Trimming pared 7 bases from V and 6 bases from J, leaving 10 bases between. The CDR3 length is 11 residues. CDR1 and CDR2 (germline): SNHLY, FYNNEI. This chain's CDR3 is CASMGGGEQYF. In DNA, the CDR3 is TGTGCCAGCATGGGGGGTGGCGAGCAGTACTTC.

The chain is built from TRBV29-1 and TRBJ1-3; no firm D call. The CDR3 covers 14 residues. The germline V gene encodes CDR1 SQVTM and CDR2 ANQGSEA. V dropped 7 bases and J dropped 4 bases, with 17 bases sitting between them. The CDR3 sequence is CSGIDVKLGNTIYF. DNA of the CDR3: TGCAGCGGAATTGACGTAAAACTAGGAAACACCATATATTTT.

V and J are TRBV27 and TRBJ2-7; tentatively, D is TRBD1 (5 bases). The CDR3 consists of 16 residues. The germline CDR1 and CDR2 sequences are MNHEY and SMNVEV (reference sequence). Trimming took 0 bases from V and 3 from J, leaving 15 bases between them. The CDR3 protein is CASSLSIRGGGYEQYF. CDR3 nucleotides: TGTGCCAGCAGTTTATCGATAAGGGGTGGTGGCTACGAGCAGTACTTC.

The V call is TRBV7-9, the J call TRBJ1-1; D gene unclear. CDR1 and CDR2 (germline): SEHNR, FQNEAQ (reference sequence). The CDR3 loop spans 19 amino acids. The V gene lost 11 bases and the J gene lost 0 bases, with 31 bases spanning the gap. The CDR3 sequence: CASNAGLDNVGAMNTEAFF. The CDR3 nucleotides are TGTGCCTCCAACGCCGGTCTCGACAATGTTGGCGCAATGAACACTGAAGCTTTCTTT.

The table lists this clonotype with a count of one. V is TRBV30 and J is TRBJ1-2; 9 bases are a match to TRBD1. The CDR3 contains 14 residues. V shed 0 bases, J shed 7 bases, and the junction held 6 bases outside the gene matches. Per the germline V gene, CDR1 is GTSNPN and CDR2 is SVGIG (reference sequence). The CDR3 here is CAWSVTGQGGGYTF. As DNA, the CDR3 is TGTGCCTGGAGTGTGACGGGACAGGGCGGTGGCTACACCTTC.

The rearrangement links TRBV4-1 to TRBJ1-2; the match to TRBD1 covers 7 bases. With 3 bases clipped from V and 7 bases from J, the junction kept 2 bases outside the gene matches. Germline V gene data show CDR1 as MGHRA and CDR2 as YSYEKL. The CDR3 runs 12 residues. In DNA form, the CDR3 reads TGCGCCAGCAGCCAGGGGACAGTTGGCTACACCTTC. It translates to CASSQGTVGYTF.

The gene calls are TRBV18 and TRBJ2-5; 7 positions match TRBD1. From germline, CDR1 is KGHSH and CDR2 LQKENI. The CDR3 totals 16 residues. Trimming at V came to 6 bases and at J to 5 bases, leaving 15 bases not matched to a gene. The CDR3 nucleotides read TGTGCCAGCTCTAACGCGGTGACAGGGCTAGAGGAGACCCAGTACTTC. Translating gives CASSNAVTGLEETQYF.

The CDR3 sequence: CASRTGLGNGYTF. The CDR3 DNA follows: TGTGCCAGCCGTACAGGGCTGGGCAATGGCTACACCTTC. The chain recombines TRBV28 with TRBJ1-2; the D gene is possibly TRBD1 (6 bases). The CDR3 extends over 13 amino acids. Germline CDR1 is MDHEN and CDR2 is SYDVKM. Trimming pared 8 bases from V and 6 bases from J, leaving 16 bases between.

The chain links TRBV6-5 to TRBJ2-5; perhaps TRBD1 as D (6 bases). The CDR3 is made up of 20 amino acids. In germline, CDR1 is MNHEY, CDR2 SVGAGI. Trimming cost V 2 bases and J 3 bases, with 28 bases left between them. CDR3 in amino acids: CASSYPLILDRPEGKETQYF. The CDR3 DNA reads as TGTGCCAGCAGTTACCCCCTCATCCTTGACAGGCCCGAGGGGAAAGAGACCCAGTACTTC.

As for this clonotype: The germline gene is not matched at one end of the junction; a read error may be the cause. This chain connects TRBV19 to TRBJ2-7; D may be TRBD1 (6 bases). Germline CDR1 reads LNHDA; CDR2 reads SQIVND (reference sequence). The CDR3 spans 13 residues. DNA of the CDR3: TGTGCCAGTACGGACAGCGCCTCCCACGAGCAGTACTTC. Translating gives CASTDSASHEQYF.

The chain recombines TRBV20-1 with TRBJ2-1; 8 bases align to TRBD1. The V segment lost 5 bases and the J segment 1 base; nucleotides outside the gene matches: 4. Germline V gene sequence: CDR1 DFQATT, CDR2 SNEGSKA (reference sequence). The CDR3 contains 14 residues. The CDR3 DNA sequence: TGCAGTGCTTTTGACAGGGGATCCTACAATGAGCAGTTCTTC. Its protein is CSAFDRGSYNEQFF.

The genes are TRBV10-3 and TRBJ2-1; 9 nucleotides agree with TRBD2. V shed 4 bases and J 3 bases; nucleotides not matched to a gene: 10. The CDR3 loop spans 17 amino acids. The germline V gene encodes CDR1 ENHRY and CDR2 SYGVKD. The CDR3 is CAISVALAGNHYNEQFF. The DNA for the CDR3 is TGTGCCATCAGTGTTGCGCTAGCGGGGAACCACTACAATGAGCAGTTCTTC.

The chain couples TRBV28 to TRBJ2-5; 7 bases map to TRBD2. Germline V lookup: CDR1 MDHEN, CDR2 SYDVKM. This CDR3 region has 17 residues. The V segment lost 5 bases and the J segment 1 base; nucleotides outside the gene matches: 13. The CDR3 DNA sequence: TGTGCCAGCAGTCTACTGAGCGGGATCGTTCTCCAAGAGACCCAGTACTTC. This gives the protein CASSLLSGIVLQETQYF.

The chain couples TRBV6-6 to TRBJ2-7, with D unclear. The CDR3 is made up of 12 amino acids. Germline V CDR1 and CDR2: MNHNY, SVGAGI (reference sequence). V shed 2 bases and J shed 6 bases, with 8 bases lying between them. CDR3 nucleotides: TGTGCCAGCAGTTACGACGGTGTCGAGCAGTACTTC. It encodes CASSYDGVEQYF.

The rearrangement links TRBV5-4 to TRBJ2-3; D possibly corresponds to TRBD1 (6 bases). V lost 2 bases, J lost 7 bases, and 8 bases lay in between. This CDR3 has 12 residues. Germline V gene lookup returns CDR1 SGHNT and CDR2 YYREEE (reference sequence). The CDR3 region is CASSFGQNTQYF. In DNA, the CDR3 is TGTGCCAGCAGCTTTGGACAGAATACGCAGTATTTT.

This clonotype was recorded only once. The rearrangement links TRBV3-1 to TRBJ2-5; D is tentatively TRBD1 or TRBD2 (5 bases each). The CDR3 is 18 amino acids. The germline V and J ends were trimmed by 0 bases and 4 bases, with 21 bases remaining between them. CDR1 is LGHDT and CDR2 is YNNKEL in the germline V gene (reference sequence). The CDR3 nucleotides are TGTGCCAGCAGCCAAGATCTAGGAGTGGGAGACAGATTAGAGACCCAGTACTTC. Amino acid sequence: CASSQDLGVGDRLETQYF.

CDR3 DNA sequence: TGCGCCAGCAGCCTCCGGGACCCAACATACAATGAGCAGTTCTTC. Translated: CASSLRDPTYNEQFF. The rearrangement links TRBV4-1 to TRBJ2-1; perhaps D is TRBD1 or TRBD2 (5 bases each). The germline V and J ends were trimmed by 4 bases and 4 bases, with 14 bases remaining between them. Germline V CDR1 and CDR2: MGHRA, YSYEKL. The CDR3 is 15 residues long.

The rearrangement links TRBV20-1 to TRBJ2-7; 7 nucleotides match TRBD1. The CDR3 is 17 residues long. Trimming cost V 1 base and J 2 bases; bases outside gene matches: 14. The germline CDR1 and CDR2 sequences are DFQATT and SNEGSKA (reference sequence). CDR3 nucleotide sequence: TGCAGTGCTAGAGCCTCCGTTGACAGGGTCGGGACCTACGAGCAGTACTTC. Residues: CSARASVDRVGTYEQYF.

The V and J genes are TRBV6-6 and TRBJ2-3; 7 bases are shared with TRBD2. V dropped 5 bases and J dropped 2; count of bases not matched to a gene: 4. CDR1 is MNHNY, CDR2 SVGAGI, per germline (reference sequence). The length of the CDR3 is 14 residues. CDR3 sequence (DNA): TGTGCCAGCAGTCCAGGGACTATCACAGATACGCAGTATTTT. The encoded protein is CASSPGTITDTQYF.

The V call is TRBV21-1, the J call TRBJ2-7. TRBV21-1 is an annotated pseudogene. The CDR3 runs to 12 residues. This chain's CDR3 is CASSKVHYEQYF. The CDR3 DNA is TGTGCCAGCAGCAAAGTACACTACGAGCAGTACTTC.

This clonotype came up a few times. This chain joins TRBV3-1 and TRBJ2-2; the D call may be TRBD1 or TRBD2 (5 bases each). CDR3 length: 19 amino acids. The V end lost 1 base, the J end lost 3 bases, and 21 bases lay between the germline ends. The germline V gene has CDR1 LGHDT and CDR2 YNNKEL (reference sequence). In DNA, the CDR3 is TGTGCCAGCAGCCAAGGAGACGGGACCGACCGGGTTTACACCGGGGAGCTGTTTTTT. As protein: CASSQGDGTDRVYTGELFF.

This clonotype was counted once. The rearrangement uses TRBV20-1 and TRBJ2-7; no definite D call. This CDR3 is built from 15 residues. CDR1 and CDR2 (germline): DFQATT, SNEGSKA (reference sequence). With 1 base removed from V and 0 bases from J, the gap between germline ends came to 13 bases. The CDR3 nucleotides read TGCAGTGCTAGAGGTGACGAGGATCTCTCCTACGAGCAGTACTTC. Protein product: CSARGDEDLSYEQYF.

Written as DNA, the CDR3 is TGTGCCAGCACCGGACTAGCGGGAGTCGGGGTGGTCACAGATACGCAGTATTTT. It codes for CASTGLAGVGVVTDTQYF. The chain uses TRBV11-2 and TRBJ2-3, with 13 positions matching TRBD2. V lost 7 bases, J lost 2 bases, and 12 bases stayed unmatched. CDR3 size: 18 residues. Germline V gene lookup returns CDR1 SGHAT and CDR2 FQNNGV.